The clone carrying this T cell receptor (beta chain) was counted once. The antigen is undetermined. The primer mix had 60 Vbeta and 13 Jbeta primers. TCRdb keeps only in-frame clones here, not all; method: immunoSEQ multiplex PCR. The sample contains some 180,000 clones, just under 80% of which appear only once. This specimen comes from a study of cytomegalovirus exposure and HLA in healthy donors. Study-wide context: Sequencing of approximately 190 million T cells in an earlier analysis found about 120 million unique TCR beta sequences. Regarding the study as a whole: TCR sequences were mostly rare, though some public TCRs occurred in many donors. Among CMV-associated TCR beta chains, most appeared HLA-restricted in a later analysis.

Healthy bone marrow donors supplied every sample. V lost 0 bases and J lost 2, with 5 bases in between. CDR1 and CDR2 (germline): SGHKS, YYEKEE (reference sequence). This CDR3 is 13 amino acids long. V usage is TRBV5-5 and J usage is TRBJ2-5; D not resolved. This TCR was recovered from a female donor in good health and CMV-seronegative. The sample was PBMCs. CDR3: CASSLGRQETQYF. The CDR3 DNA sequence: TGTGCCAGCAGCTTGGGTAGACAAGAGACCCAGTACTTC.